The rows below give T cell receptor beta chains drawn from one sample of a study of blood T cell repertoires in COVID-19. Using immunoSEQ multiplex PCR, the repertoire was profiled, and TCRdb retains in-frame clones only, with some absent. This table has 150,000 or so clones, approximately 90% appearing once. The sample taken for sequencing was peripheral blood. The receptors derive from a man aged 18 to 30 with COVID-19, enrolled during active disease. Both conserved end residues are part of each CDR3. Each record gives: D gene, clone size, V gene, J gene, CDR3 protein, CDR3 DNA. The D gene is left open where the match is weak. A row's size may be missing; if present it is once, few, many or a size class.

d_gene: TRBD1
abundance: .
v_gene: TRBV29-1
j_gene: TRBJ2-3
CDR3aa: CSVALRGPDTQYF
CDR3nt: TGCAGCGTGGCCCTCAGGGGGCCAGATACGCAGTATTTT

d_gene: TRBD2
abundance: .
v_gene: TRBV6-6
j_gene: TRBJ2-3
CDR3aa: CASSPPHTGGPADTQYF
CDR3nt: TGTGCCAGCAGTCCCCCCCACACGGGAGGGCCGGCAGATACGCAGTATTTT

d_gene: TRBD2
abundance: .
v_gene: TRBV28
j_gene: TRBJ2-5
CDR3aa: CASSGTSGRETQYF
CDR3nt: TGTGCCAGCTCCGGGACTAGCGGGAGGGAGACCCAGTACTTC

d_gene: TRBD2
abundance: .
v_gene: TRBV29-1
j_gene: TRBJ2-3
CDR3aa: CSVGEPSGSEDTQYF
CDR3nt: TGCAGCGTGGGGGAGCCCAGCGGGAGTGAGGATACGCAGTATTTT

d_gene: .
abundance: .
v_gene: TRBV4-3
j_gene: TRBJ2-1
CDR3aa: CASSQDVVAAYNEQFF
CDR3nt: TGCGCCAGCAGCCAAGATGTAGTAGCGGCATACAATGAGCAGTTCTTC

d_gene: TRBD2
abundance: few
v_gene: TRBV2
j_gene: TRBJ2-1
CDR3aa: CARPRAGVDNEQFF
CDR3nt: TGTGCCAGGCCGAGAGCGGGAGTAGACAATGAGCAGTTCTTC

d_gene: TRBD2
abundance: .
v_gene: TRBV3-1/TRBV3-2
j_gene: TRBJ2-1
CDR3aa: CASSPRTSGSAEQFF
CDR3nt: TGTGCCAGTAGCCCCAGGACTAGCGGGAGTGCTGAGCAGTTCTTC

d_gene: .
abundance: .
v_gene: TRBV11-3
j_gene: TRBJ2-3
CDR3aa: CASSRLETDTQYF
CDR3nt: TGTGCCAGCAGTCGACTAGAAACAGATACGCAGTATTTT

d_gene: .
abundance: .
v_gene: TRBV14
j_gene: TRBJ1-3
CDR3aa: CASSQESVAGNTIYF
CDR3nt: TGTGCCAGCAGCCAAGAATCGGTAGCTGGAAACACCATATATTTT

d_gene: .
abundance: .
v_gene: TRBV19
j_gene: TRBJ1-1
CDR3aa: CASNQGWNTEAFF
CDR3nt: TGTGCCAGTAACCAGGGTTGGAACACTGAAGCTTTCTTT

d_gene: .
abundance: .
v_gene: TRBV27
j_gene: TRBJ2-7
CDR3aa: CASRVAGLLDEQYF
CDR3nt: TGTGCCAGCAGGGTTGCAGGGTTACTGGACGAGCAGTACTTC

d_gene: .
abundance: .
v_gene: TRBV18
j_gene: TRBJ1-3
CDR3aa: CASSPRGGPGNTIYF
CDR3nt: TGTGCCAGCTCACCACGGGGGGGTCCTGGAAACACCATATATTTT

d_gene: .
abundance: .
v_gene: TRBV5-1
j_gene: TRBJ2-1
CDR3aa: CASSFGGGEQFF
CDR3nt: TGCGCCAGCAGCTTTGGGGGAGGTGAGCAGTTCTTC

d_gene: .
abundance: .
v_gene: TRBV7-2
j_gene: TRBJ2-1
CDR3aa: CASSLTGPKFF
CDR3nt: TGTGCCAGCAGCTTAACAGGCCCGAAGTTCTTC

d_gene: .
abundance: once
v_gene: TRBV4-3
j_gene: TRBJ2-1
CDR3aa: CASSQVIPGAYNEQFF
CDR3nt: TGCGCCAGCAGCCAAGTCATCCCGGGGGCCTACAATGAGCAGTTCTTC

d_gene: .
abundance: .
v_gene: TRBV30
j_gene: TRBJ1-2
CDR3aa: CAWSVQSGSGYGYTF
CDR3nt: TGTGCCTGGAGTGTACAATCCGGGTCAGGGTATGGCTACACCTTC

d_gene: TRBD1
abundance: .
v_gene: TRBV7-2
j_gene: TRBJ1-3
CDR3aa: CASSVDRGPGNTIYF
CDR3nt: TGTGCCAGCAGCGTCGACAGGGGCCCTGGAAACACCATATATTTT

d_gene: .
abundance: .
v_gene: TRBV5-1
j_gene: TRBJ2-3
CDR3aa: CASSFLQGRSTDTQYF
CDR3nt: TGCGCCAGCAGCTTTTTACAGGGACGCAGCACAGATACGCAGTATTTT

d_gene: TRBD1
abundance: .
v_gene: TRBV11-2
j_gene: TRBJ2-2
CDR3aa: CASSPPGQGWNGELFF
CDR3nt: TGTGCCAGCAGCCCACCGGGACAGGGATGGAACGGGGAGCTGTTTTTT

d_gene: .
abundance: .
v_gene: TRBV5-1
j_gene: TRBJ2-7
CDR3aa: CASSLGGTEVYEQYF
CDR3nt: TGCGCCAGCAGCTTGGGCGGGACAGAAGTCTACGAGCAGTACTTC

d_gene: .
abundance: .
v_gene: TRBV30
j_gene: TRBJ1-2
CDR3aa: CAWSGVNTYYGYTF
CDR3nt: TGTGCCTGGAGTGGCGTGAATACCTACTATGGCTACACCTTC

d_gene: .
abundance: .
v_gene: TRBV5-6
j_gene: TRBJ2-5
CDR3aa: CASSLMGLAQQETQYF
CDR3nt: TGTGCCAGCAGCCTGATGGGCCTAGCGCAACAAGAGACCCAGTACTTC

d_gene: .
abundance: .
v_gene: TRBV6-5
j_gene: TRBJ1-2
CDR3aa: CASSYSDQGPEGYTF
CDR3nt: TGTGCCAGCAGTTACTCGGATCAGGGGCCGGAGGGCTACACCTTC

d_gene: .
abundance: .
v_gene: TRBV5-6
j_gene: TRBJ2-4
CDR3aa: CASSGGVVKNIQYF
CDR3nt: TGTGCCAGCAGCGGCGGGGTGGTCAAAAACATTCAGTACTTC

d_gene: TRBD2
abundance: .
v_gene: TRBV7-8
j_gene: TRBJ2-1
CDR3aa: CASRPGGGQSYNEQFF
CDR3nt: TGTGCCAGCAGGCCAGGCGGGGGGCAATCCTACAATGAGCAGTTCTTC

d_gene: .
abundance: .
v_gene: TRBV12-3/TRBV12-4
j_gene: TRBJ1-4
CDR3aa: CASSYGNREKLLF
CDR3nt: TGTGCCAGCAGTTATGGTAACAGGGAAAAACTGCTTTTT

d_gene: .
abundance: .
v_gene: TRBV12-3/TRBV12-4
j_gene: TRBJ1-1
CDR3aa: CASSLSSRGAFF
CDR3nt: TGTGCCAGCAGTTTAAGTTCTCGGGGAGCTTTCTTT

d_gene: .
abundance: .
v_gene: TRBV28
j_gene: TRBJ2-6
CDR3aa: CASSPGAPGANVLTF
CDR3nt: TGTGCCAGCAGTCCAGGGGCGCCCGGGGCCAACGTCCTGACTTTC

d_gene: TRBD2
abundance: .
v_gene: TRBV5-4
j_gene: TRBJ2-5
CDR3aa: CASSSGLAGQETQYF
CDR3nt: TGTGCCAGCAGCTCTGGACTAGCGGGCCAAGAGACCCAGTACTTC

d_gene: TRBD2
abundance: .
v_gene: TRBV11-2
j_gene: TRBJ2-1
CDR3aa: CASSWAGLAAYNEQFF
CDR3nt: TGTGCCAGCAGCTGGGCGGGACTAGCGGCATACAATGAGCAGTTCTTC

d_gene: TRBD2
abundance: .
v_gene: TRBV9
j_gene: TRBJ2-2
CDR3aa: CASSPLRELFGELFF
CDR3nt: TGTGCCAGCAGCCCCCTGCGGGAGCTATTCGGGGAGCTGTTTTTT

d_gene: TRBD1
abundance: .
v_gene: TRBV10-3
j_gene: TRBJ2-1
CDR3aa: CAISGSGGASTLTYNEQFF
CDR3nt: TGTGCCATCAGCGGATCAGGGGGAGCCTCGACCCTAACCTACAATGAGCAGTTCTTC

d_gene: TRBD1
abundance: .
v_gene: TRBV6-5
j_gene: TRBJ1-5
CDR3aa: CASSYSTGSNQPQHF
CDR3nt: TGTGCCAGCAGTTACTCGACAGGGAGCAATCAGCCCCAGCATTTT

d_gene: TRBD1
abundance: .
v_gene: TRBV5-1
j_gene: TRBJ2-7
CDR3aa: CASSPTGNAYEQYF
CDR3nt: TGCGCCAGCAGCCCGACAGGGAACGCCTACGAGCAGTACTTC

d_gene: .
abundance: .
v_gene: TRBV6-2/TRBV6-3
j_gene: TRBJ1-5
CDR3aa: CASSTGDGSNQPQHF
CDR3nt: TGTGCCAGCAGTACGGGGGACGGGAGCAATCAGCCCCAGCATTTT

d_gene: TRBD2
abundance: .
v_gene: TRBV9
j_gene: TRBJ2-2
CDR3aa: CASSGPSGMINTGELFF
CDR3nt: TGTGCCAGCAGCGGACCGAGCGGGATGATCAACACCGGGGAGCTGTTTTTT

d_gene: TRBD2
abundance: .
v_gene: TRBV3-1/TRBV3-2
j_gene: TRBJ2-5
CDR3aa: CASSQKQWGGTQYF
CDR3nt: TGTGCCAGCAGCCAAAAGCAGTGGGGGGGGACCCAGTACTTC

d_gene: .
abundance: once
v_gene: TRBV7-2
j_gene: TRBJ2-5
CDR3aa: CASSYRTQQETQYF
CDR3nt: TGTGCCAGCAGCTACAGGACCCAACAAGAGACCCAGTACTTC

d_gene: TRBD2
abundance: .
v_gene: TRBV10-3
j_gene: TRBJ2-1
CDR3aa: CAISGNSGSRSYNEQFF
CDR3nt: TGTGCCATCAGTGGGAATAGCGGGAGCAGATCCTACAATGAGCAGTTCTTC

d_gene: TRBD2
abundance: .
v_gene: TRBV11-2
j_gene: TRBJ2-1
CDR3aa: CASSLVLHPGGGEQFF
CDR3nt: TGTGCCAGCAGCTTAGTTTTGCACCCGGGGGGAGGTGAGCAGTTCTTC

d_gene: .
abundance: .
v_gene: TRBV9
j_gene: TRBJ2-5
CDR3aa: CASSVGLLNQETQYF
CDR3nt: TGTGCCAGCAGCGTAGGACTCTTGAACCAAGAGACCCAGTACTTC

d_gene: .
abundance: once
v_gene: TRBV5-6
j_gene: TRBJ2-5
CDR3aa: CASSLVGFEETQYF
CDR3nt: TGTGCCAGCAGCTTGGTCGGGTTTGAAGAGACCCAGTACTTC

d_gene: .
abundance: .
v_gene: TRBV6-6
j_gene: TRBJ1-3
CDR3aa: CASSPTGNTIYF
CDR3nt: TGTGCCAGCAGCCCCACTGGAAACACCATATATTTT

d_gene: .
abundance: .
v_gene: TRBV7-2
j_gene: TRBJ2-7
CDR3aa: CASSLTQGEQYF
CDR3nt: TGTGCCAGCAGCTTAACCCAGGGCGAGCAGTACTTC

d_gene: .
abundance: .
v_gene: TRBV19
j_gene: TRBJ1-6
CDR3aa: CASKAGDNSPLHF
CDR3nt: TGTGCCAGTAAAGCGGGAGATAATTCACCCCTCCACTTT